This TCR beta chain was observed in a study of early T cells in non-severe SARS-CoV-2 infection (dated by TCRdb to the early 2020s). A note on the overall study: Because TCR sequencing relied on bulk RNA taken from unsorted whole blood, pairing of alpha and beta chains was not possible. The paper's findings and limits, for the study overall: Matching against VDJdb was skewed toward anti-spike CD8 responses, likely underestimated virus-specific expansions, and missed private and CD4 specificities.

Trimmed from V: 4 bases; trimmed from J: 2 bases; junction bases lacking a gene match: 10. Counted from cysteine to phenylalanine, this CDR3 has 16 amino acids. The only DNA kept is the CDR3, 48 bases in frame from the first base. Reading the germline V gene gives CDR1 SGHDT and CDR2 YYEEEE. This was a case-control study nested in a cohort of healthcare workers in London, UK, who had nasopharyngeal swab PCR tests and blood samples taken every week. Healthcare workers were recruited during the week of the UK lockdown, between 23 and 31 March 2020, and followed weekly for up to about 15 weeks. A word on this clonotype: Its antigen is currently not known. Qualities for individual bases were not recorded, and no much larger clone is one base off.

Library preparation used 5' RACE. The sample was run on a NextSeq 500. In the TCR library protocol, unique molecular identifiers were attached to individual cDNA molecules to correct for PCR bias and sequencing error. Both TCR alpha and beta chains were sequenced, and tight co-correlation was observed between alpha and beta sequence abundances in each sample. Turning to the authors' computational methods: Decombinator V4 was used to annotate TCR sequences for V gene, J gene and CDR3. Expanded TCRs were defined as changing significantly between any two time points under a Poisson model with p below 0.0001. TCR abundances were normalised to the total number of TCRs sequenced in each sample and reported as counts per million. TRAV1-2 paired with TRAJ12, TRAJ20 or TRAJ33 defined MAIT TCRs, while TRAV10 paired with TRAJ18 defined iNKT TCRs. A search of VDJdb, accessed on 1 November 2021, was run for TCRs annotated to CMV, EBV and SARS-CoV-2, with TCRs annotated for multiple antigens excluded. TCRdb took the public reads, trimmed them with fastp at Q25, ran MiXCR for clone calling and kept in-frame beta chains. Each entry merges the rows of one CDR3 protein and shows their most common DNA and genes. What appears here as the V and J calls and clone size reflects TCRdb's work, not the paper's. The sample contains tens of thousands of distinct CDR3 sequences, 10% to 15% of them found a single time. More than 1.5% of the sample lies in the top ten.

This TCR was recovered from an adult who was a healthcare worker with PCR-confirmed SARS-CoV-2 infection or an uninfected control (not recorded which). The sequencing input was whole blood. The chain uses TRBV5-6 and TRBJ2-3, with TRBD1 matching 7 junction bases. The CDR3 protein is CASSKVRQGFTDTQYF. At the DNA level, the sequence is TGTGCCAGCAGCAAGGTTCGACAGGGCTTCACAGATACGCAGTATTTT.